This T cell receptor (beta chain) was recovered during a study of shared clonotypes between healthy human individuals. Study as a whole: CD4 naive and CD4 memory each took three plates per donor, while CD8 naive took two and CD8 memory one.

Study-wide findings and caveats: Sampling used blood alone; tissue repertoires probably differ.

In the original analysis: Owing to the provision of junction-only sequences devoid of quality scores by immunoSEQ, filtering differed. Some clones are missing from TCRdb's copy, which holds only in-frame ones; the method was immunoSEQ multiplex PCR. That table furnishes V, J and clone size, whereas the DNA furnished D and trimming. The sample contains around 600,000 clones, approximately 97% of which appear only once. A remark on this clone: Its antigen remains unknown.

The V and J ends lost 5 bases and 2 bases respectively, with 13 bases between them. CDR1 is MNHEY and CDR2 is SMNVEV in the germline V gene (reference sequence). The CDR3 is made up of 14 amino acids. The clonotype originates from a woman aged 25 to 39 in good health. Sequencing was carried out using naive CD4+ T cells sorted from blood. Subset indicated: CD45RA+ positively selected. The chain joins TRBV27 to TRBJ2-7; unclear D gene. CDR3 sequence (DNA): TGTGCCAGCAGTCCCCGGTCCCTGGCCTACGAGCAGTACTTC. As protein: CASSPRSLAYEQYF.